This record looks at one T cell receptor (beta chain) sequence and its context. Its antigen is currently not known. Base qualities are missing; no much larger clone stands one base away. This sample was included in a study of early T cells in non-severe SARS-CoV-2 infection (dated by TCRdb to the early 2020s). For the study in its entirety: Bulk RNA from unsorted whole blood was used for TCR sequencing, so alpha and beta chains could not be paired.

V is pared back by 6 bases and J by 0 bases, with 12 bases lying between the germline termini. CDR1 and CDR2 are read off the germline V gene as SQVTM and ANQGSEA. From the cysteine up to the phenylalanine, the CDR3 has a length of 14 residues. Only the CDR3 portion is preserved as DNA: 42 bases, with reading frame beginning at the first base. Library preparation was by 5' RACE. Sequenced on a NextSeq 500. The TCR library protocol attached unique molecular identifiers to individual cDNA molecules to correct for sequencing error and PCR bias. Both TCR alpha and beta chains were sequenced, and tight co-correlation was observed between alpha and beta sequence abundances in each sample. Under the source paper's analysis protocol: Decombinator V4 was used to perform V gene, J gene and CDR3 annotation of TCR sequences. Expanded TCRs were defined as changing significantly between any two time points under a Poisson model with p below 0.0001. TCR abundances were normalised to the total number of TCRs sequenced in each sample and reported as counts per million. TRAV1-2 paired with TRAJ12, TRAJ20 or TRAJ33 defined MAIT TCRs, while TRAV10 paired with TRAJ18 defined iNKT TCRs. VDJdb, accessed 1 November 2021, was searched for CMV, EBV and SARS-CoV-2 annotated TCRs, excluding TCRs annotated for multiple antigens. TCRdb reprocessed the public reads (quality trimming at Q25 with fastp, clone calling with MiXCR) and kept in-frame beta chains. Rows with one shared CDR3 protein collapse into an entry with the most common genes and DNA. These V and J calls rely on TCRdb rather than the paper's analysis. This sample comprises 65,000 to 95,000 distinct CDR3 sequences, over 8.5% of them detected only once. The top ten clones comprise 4.8% of the sample.

A case-control design nested within a healthcare worker cohort in London, UK, was used, with weekly nasopharyngeal swab PCR tests and blood sampling performed. Healthcare workers were recruited between 23 and 31 March 2020, during the week of the UK lockdown, and were followed weekly for up to about 16 weeks. Study-level results and caveats: VDJdb matching was skewed toward anti-spike CD8 responses, so virus-specific expansions were likely underestimated and private and CD4 specificities were missed.

The receptor was derived from an adult who was a healthcare worker with PCR-confirmed SARS-CoV-2 infection or an uninfected control (not recorded which). Sequences were obtained from whole blood. The chain joins TRBV29-1 to TRBJ1-3; the D gene cannot be named for sure. The CDR3 has the sequence CSVASRGSGNTIYF. The nucleotides are TGCAGCGTGGCCTCTCGGGGCTCTGGAAACACCATATATTTT.